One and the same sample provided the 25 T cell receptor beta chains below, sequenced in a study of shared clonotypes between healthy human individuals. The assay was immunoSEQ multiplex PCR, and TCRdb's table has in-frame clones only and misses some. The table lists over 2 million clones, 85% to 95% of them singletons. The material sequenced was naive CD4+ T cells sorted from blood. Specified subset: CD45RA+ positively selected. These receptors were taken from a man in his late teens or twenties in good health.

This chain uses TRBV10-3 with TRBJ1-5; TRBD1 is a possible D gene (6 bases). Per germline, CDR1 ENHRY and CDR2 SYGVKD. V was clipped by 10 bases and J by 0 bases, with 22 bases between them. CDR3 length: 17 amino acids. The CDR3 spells CATAPDRNTYSNQPQHF. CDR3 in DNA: TGTGCCACAGCCCCTGACAGGAATACCTATAGCAATCAGCCCCAGCATTTT.

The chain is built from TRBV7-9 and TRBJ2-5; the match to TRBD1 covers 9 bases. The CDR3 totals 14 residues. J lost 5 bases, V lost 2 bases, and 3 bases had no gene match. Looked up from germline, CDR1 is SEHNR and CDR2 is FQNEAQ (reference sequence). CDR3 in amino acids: CASSLQTGGETQYF. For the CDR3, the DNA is TGTGCCAGCAGCTTACAGACAGGGGGGGAGACCCAGTACTTC.

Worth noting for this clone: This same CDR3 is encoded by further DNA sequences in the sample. Here the CDR3 reads CASSQDRGPYEQYF. The DNA for the CDR3 is TGCGCCAGCAGCCAAGATCGGGGTCCCTACGAGCAGTACTTC. The J gene is TRBJ2-7, the V gene TRBV4-1; possible D gene TRBD2, 5 bases. The CDR3 loop spans 14 amino acids. Germline V lookup: CDR1 MGHRA, CDR2 YSYEKL. The V end was cut by 0 bases, the J end by 2 bases, with 8 bases between.

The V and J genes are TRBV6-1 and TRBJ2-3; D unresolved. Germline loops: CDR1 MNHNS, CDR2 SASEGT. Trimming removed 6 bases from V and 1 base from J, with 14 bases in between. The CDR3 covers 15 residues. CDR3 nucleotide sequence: TGTGCCAGCAGCTCCGGACGGATCGGCACAGATACGCAGTATTTT. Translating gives CASSSGRIGTDTQYF.

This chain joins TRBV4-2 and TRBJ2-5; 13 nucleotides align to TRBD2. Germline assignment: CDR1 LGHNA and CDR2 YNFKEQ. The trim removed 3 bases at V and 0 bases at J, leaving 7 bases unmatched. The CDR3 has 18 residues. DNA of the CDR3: TGTGCCAGCAGCCAGCGGACTAGCGGGAGCCTTTACCAAGAGACCCAGTACTTC. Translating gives CASSQRTSGSLYQETQYF.

CDR3 region: CSARAEVEQYF. Here the CDR3 DNA reads TGCAGTGCTAGGGCAGAAGTTGAGCAGTACTTC. The chain employs TRBV20-1 and TRBJ2-7; D remains unclear. The length of the CDR3 is 11 residues. Trimming took 3 bases from V and 7 from J, leaving 10 bases between them. Germline assignment: CDR1 DFQATT and CDR2 SNEGSKA (reference sequence).

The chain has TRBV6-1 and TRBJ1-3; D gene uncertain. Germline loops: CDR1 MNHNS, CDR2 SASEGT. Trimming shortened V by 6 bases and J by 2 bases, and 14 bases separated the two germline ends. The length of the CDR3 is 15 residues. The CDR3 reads CASRKVTGTGNTIYF. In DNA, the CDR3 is TGTGCCAGCAGGAAGGTGACGGGTACTGGAAACACCATATATTTT.

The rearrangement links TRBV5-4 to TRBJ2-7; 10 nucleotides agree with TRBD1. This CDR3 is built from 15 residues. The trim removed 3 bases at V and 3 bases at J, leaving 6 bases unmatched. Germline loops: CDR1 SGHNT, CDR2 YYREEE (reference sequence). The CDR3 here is CASSSGTGEIYEQYF. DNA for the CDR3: TGTGCCAGCAGCTCCGGGACAGGGGAAATCTACGAGCAGTACTTC.

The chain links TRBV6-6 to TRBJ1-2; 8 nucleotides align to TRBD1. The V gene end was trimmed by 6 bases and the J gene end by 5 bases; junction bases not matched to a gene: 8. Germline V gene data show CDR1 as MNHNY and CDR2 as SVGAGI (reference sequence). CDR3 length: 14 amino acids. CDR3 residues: CASRTPGQEYGYTF. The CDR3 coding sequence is TGTGCCAGCAGAACCCCGGGACAGGAATATGGCTACACCTTC.

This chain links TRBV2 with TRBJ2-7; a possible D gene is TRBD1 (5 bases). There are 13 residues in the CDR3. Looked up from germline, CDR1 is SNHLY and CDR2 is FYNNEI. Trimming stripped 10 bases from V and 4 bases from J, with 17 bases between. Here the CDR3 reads CATAGFKGYEQYF. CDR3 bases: TGTGCCACAGCAGGGTTTAAGGGATACGAGCAGTACTTC.

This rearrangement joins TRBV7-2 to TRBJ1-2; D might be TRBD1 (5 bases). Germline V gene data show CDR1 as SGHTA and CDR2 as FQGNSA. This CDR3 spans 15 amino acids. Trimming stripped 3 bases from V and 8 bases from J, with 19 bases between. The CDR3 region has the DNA TGTGCCAGCAGCTTCCGACAGATACGACGGGACGGCTACACCTTC. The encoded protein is CASSFRQIRRDGYTF.

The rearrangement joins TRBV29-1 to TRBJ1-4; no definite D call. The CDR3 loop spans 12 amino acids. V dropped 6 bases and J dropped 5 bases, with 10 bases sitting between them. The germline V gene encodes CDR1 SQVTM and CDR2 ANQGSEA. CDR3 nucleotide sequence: TGCAGCGTCCCGACACCGAATGAAAAACTGTTTTTT. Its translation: CSVPTPNEKLFF.

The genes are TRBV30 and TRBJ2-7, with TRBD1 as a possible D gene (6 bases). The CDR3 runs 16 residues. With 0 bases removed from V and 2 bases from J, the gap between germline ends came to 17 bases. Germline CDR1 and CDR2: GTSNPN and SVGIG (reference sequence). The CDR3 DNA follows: TGTGCCTGGAGTGTATTCACAGGGTCTATTCCCTACGAGCAGTACTTC. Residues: CAWSVFTGSIPYEQYF.

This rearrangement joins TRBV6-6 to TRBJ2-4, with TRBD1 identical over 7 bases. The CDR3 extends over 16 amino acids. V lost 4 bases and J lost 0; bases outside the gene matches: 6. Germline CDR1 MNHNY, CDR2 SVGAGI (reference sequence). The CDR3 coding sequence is TGTGCCAGCAGTTTCGGGACAGTGCTAGCCAAAAACATTCAGTACTTC. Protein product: CASSFGTVLAKNIQYF.

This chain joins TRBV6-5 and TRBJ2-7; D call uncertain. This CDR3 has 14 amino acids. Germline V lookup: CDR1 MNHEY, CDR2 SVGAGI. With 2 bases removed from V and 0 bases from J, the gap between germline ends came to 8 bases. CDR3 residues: CASSYEVGSYEQYF. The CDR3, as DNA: TGTGCCAGCAGTTACGAGGTCGGCTCCTACGAGCAGTACTTC.

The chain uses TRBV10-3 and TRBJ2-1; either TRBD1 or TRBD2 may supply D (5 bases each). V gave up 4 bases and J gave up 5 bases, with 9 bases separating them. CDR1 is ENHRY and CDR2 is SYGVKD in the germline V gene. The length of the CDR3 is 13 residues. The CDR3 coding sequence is TGTGCCATCAGTGGGGACGAGAACAATGAGCAGTTCTTC. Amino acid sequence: CAISGDENNEQFF.

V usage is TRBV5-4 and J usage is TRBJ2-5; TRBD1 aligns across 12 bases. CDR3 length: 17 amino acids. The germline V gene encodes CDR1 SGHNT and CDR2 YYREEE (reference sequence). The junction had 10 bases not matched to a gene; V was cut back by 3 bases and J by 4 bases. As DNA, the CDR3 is TGTGCCAGCAGCTCGGGAGACCGGGGACAGGGGGCAGAGACCCAGTACTTC. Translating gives CASSSGDRGQGAETQYF. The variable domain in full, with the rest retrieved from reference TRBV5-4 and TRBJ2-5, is ETGVTQSPTHLIKTRGQQVTLRCSSQSGHNTVSWYQQALGQGPQFIFQYYREEENGRGNFPPRFSGLQFPNYSSELNVNALELDDSALYLCASSSGDRGQGAETQYFGPGTRLLVL.

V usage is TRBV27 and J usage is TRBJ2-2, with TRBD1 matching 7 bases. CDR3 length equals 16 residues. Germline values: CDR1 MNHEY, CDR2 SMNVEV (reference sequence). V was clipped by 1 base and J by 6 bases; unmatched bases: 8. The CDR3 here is CASSLWSGGSSGELFF. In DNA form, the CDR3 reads TGTGCCAGCAGTTTATGGTCAGGGGGTTCATCCGGGGAGCTGTTTTTT.

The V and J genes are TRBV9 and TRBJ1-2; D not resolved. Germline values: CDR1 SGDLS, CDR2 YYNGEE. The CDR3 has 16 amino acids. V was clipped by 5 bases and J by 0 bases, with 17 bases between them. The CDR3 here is CASSATPGGTNYGYTF. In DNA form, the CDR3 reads TGTGCCAGCAGTGCCACCCCGGGAGGGACTAACTATGGCTACACCTTC.

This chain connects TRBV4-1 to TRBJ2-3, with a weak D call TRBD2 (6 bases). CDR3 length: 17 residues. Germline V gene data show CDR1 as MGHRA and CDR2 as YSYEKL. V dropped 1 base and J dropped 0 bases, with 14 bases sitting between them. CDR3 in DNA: TGCGCCAGCAGCCAAGGCGGGGCCCCGGGGAGCACAGATACGCAGTATTTT. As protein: CASSQGGAPGSTDTQYF.

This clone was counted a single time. The CDR3, as DNA: TGTGCCAGCAGCCGGACTAGCGTCCCTAAAGAGACCCAGTACTTC. Translation gives CASSRTSVPKETQYF. The rearrangement uses TRBV6-5 and TRBJ2-5; 9 nucleotides agree with TRBD2. V lost 6 bases to trimming and J lost 3 bases; unmatched junction nucleotides: 8. The length of the CDR3 is 15 residues. Germline V CDR1 and CDR2: MNHEY, SVGAGI.

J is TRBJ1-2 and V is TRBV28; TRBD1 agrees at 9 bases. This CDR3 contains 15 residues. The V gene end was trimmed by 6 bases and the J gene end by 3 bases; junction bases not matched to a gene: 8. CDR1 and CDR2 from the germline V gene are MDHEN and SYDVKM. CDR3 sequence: CASRYRDREYYGYTF. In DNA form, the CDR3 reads TGTGCCAGCAGATACCGGGACAGGGAGTACTATGGCTACACCTTC.

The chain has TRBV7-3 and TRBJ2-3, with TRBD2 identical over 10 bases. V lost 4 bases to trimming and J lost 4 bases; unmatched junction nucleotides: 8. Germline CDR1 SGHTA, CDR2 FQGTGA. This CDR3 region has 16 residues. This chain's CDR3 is CASSSTQRGGSDTQYF. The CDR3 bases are TGTGCCAGCAGCTCAACCCAGCGGGGGGGTTCAGATACGCAGTATTTT.

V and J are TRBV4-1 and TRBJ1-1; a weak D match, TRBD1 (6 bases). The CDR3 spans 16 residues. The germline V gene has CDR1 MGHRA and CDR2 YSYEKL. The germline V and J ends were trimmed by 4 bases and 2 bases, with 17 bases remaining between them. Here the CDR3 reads CASSLRSGQANTEAFF. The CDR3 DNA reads TGCGCCAGCAGCCTTCGATCGGGACAAGCAAACACTGAAGCTTTCTTT.

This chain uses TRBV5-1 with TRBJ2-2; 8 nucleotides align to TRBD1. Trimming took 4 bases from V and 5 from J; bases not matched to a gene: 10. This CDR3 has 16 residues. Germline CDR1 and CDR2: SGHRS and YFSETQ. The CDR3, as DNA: TGCGCCAGCAGCCTTACACCGGACAGGGCAACCGGGGAGCTGTTTTTT. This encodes CASSLTPDRATGELFF.